The present TCR beta chain was sequenced within a study of T cells in Graves' hyperthyroidism and ophthalmopathy. Each diagnosis drew on symptoms, thyroxine, TRAb, thyroid ultrasound and orbital computed tomography findings. CDR1 is MNHEY, CDR2 SMNVEV, per germline (reference sequence). This CDR3 has 14 amino acids. The ends were cut back, 9 bases at V and 2 bases at J, with 16 bases in the middle. The source material, RNA transcripts, was used to amplify TCR beta CDR3 regions. The study used the HTBI primer set for a first-round RT-PCR of the TCR CDR3. Each CDR3 protein gets one entry after TCRdb re-called the multiplex PCR reads with MiXCR. This table has 350,000 to 400,000 distinct CDR3 sequences, about 15% appearing once. This clonotype occurred many times. Its antigen remains unknown. Overall study results and limits: Ophthalmopathy was predicted by the model a median of 6.5 months ahead of onset.

This chain links TRBV27 with TRBJ2-5; D is perhaps TRBD1 or TRBD2 (5 bases each). This receptor was taken from a woman aged 25 to 39 with Graves' hyperthyroidism. Specimen: blood. The CDR3 region is CASTNGALQETQYF. CDR3 in DNA: TGTGCCAGTACTAACGGGGCACTACAAGAGACCCAGTACTTC.